This TCR beta chain came from a study of PD-L1 blockade in urothelial cancer. Study at large: About nine tenths of the roughly 30 patients comprised males who had bladder-origin urothelial cancer. Blood samples had a median of around 150,000 T cells.

The germline V gene has CDR1 SGHRS and CDR2 YFSETQ. V lost 1 base and J 0 bases, leaving 14 bases between the germline ends. The CDR3 contains 17 residues. The time point is: peripheral blood 6 weeks after treatment start. Each patient's cancer was a locally advanced or metastatic urothelial carcinoma. Each patient gave between 1 and 8 samples, pretreatment and on-treatment. Measured with immunoSEQ multiplex PCR; TCRdb has only the in-frame clones, and not every one. The data show 100,000 to 150,000 clones, about 82% seen once. The source material was PBMCs, sampled around atezolizumab (anti-PD-L1) treatment. The rearrangement uses TRBV5-1 and TRBJ2-1; a possible D gene is TRBD2 (5 bases). The source is a middle-aged man with urothelial cancer. CDR3 coding DNA: TGCGCCAGCAGCTTGCCCCGTTTGAGCGGCTCCTACAATGAGCAGTTCTTC. As protein: CASSLPRLSGSYNEQFF. The variable domain in full, with the rest retrieved from reference TRBV5-1 and TRBJ2-1, is KAGVTQTPRYLIKTRGQQVTLSCSPISGHRSVSWYQQTPGQGLQFLFEYFSETQRNKGNFPGRFSGRQFSNSRSEMNVSTLELGDSALYLCASSLPRLSGSYNEQFFGPGTRLTVL.